These 4 T cell receptor beta chains share one sample of origin, sequenced in a study of cytomegalovirus exposure and HLA in healthy donors (dated by TCRdb to the late 2010s). The library was built by means of the immunoSEQ multiplex PCR assay. For the multiplex PCR, a mixture combining 60 forward primers for TCR Vbeta segments and 13 reverse primers for TCR Jbeta segments was used. Held by TCRdb, this immuneACCESS table contains in-frame sequences only and omits some clones. Under half of the omission traces to an unresolved V gene where checked; the cause of the rest is unknown. Recorded for this sample are tens of thousands of clones; approximately 70% of them occurred a single time. Roughly 2% of the sample belongs to the ten largest clones. Sequenced sample: PBMCs. These receptors all come from a man aged 25 to 40 in good health and CMV-seronegative.

This chain links TRBV2 with TRBJ2-6; no clear D. CDR1 is SNHLY, CDR2 FYNNEI, per germline. CDR3 size: 16 residues. V lost 3 bases to trimming and J lost 2 bases, with 11 bases between them. This CDR3 is CASSDTPSAGANVLTF. The CDR3 DNA is TGTGCCAGCAGTGACACCCCCAGCGCTGGGGCCAACGTCCTGACTTTC.

The chain recombines TRBV12-5 with TRBJ2-1; 10 bases line up with TRBD1. The trim removed 6 bases at V and 2 bases at J, leaving 7 bases unmatched. Germline V CDR1 and CDR2: LGHNT, FRNRAP. This CDR3 is 16 amino acids long. The CDR3, as DNA: TGTGCTAGTGGCACCGGACAGGGGGTACCCTACAATGAGCAGTTCTTC. Translation gives CASGTGQGVPYNEQFF.

V is TRBV19 and J is TRBJ2-2, with 9 bases matching TRBD2. This CDR3 has 15 amino acids. The germline V gene has CDR1 LNHDA and CDR2 SQIVND (reference sequence). V lost 4 bases, J lost 4 bases, and 4 bases stayed unmatched. The CDR3 sequence: CASSKLAGFTGELFF. The CDR3 region has the DNA TGTGCCAGTAGTAAGCTAGCGGGATTCACCGGGGAGCTGTTTTTT.

This clone showed up just a few times. The chain joins TRBV25-1 to TRBJ2-2; 8 bases are a match to TRBD2. The J segment lost 8 bases and the V segment lost 2 bases, leaving 10 bases of the junction unmatched. This CDR3 is built from 16 residues. Per germline, CDR1 MGHDK and CDR2 SYGVNS. The CDR3 DNA reads as TGTGCCAGCAGTGAAAAACAGCGGGAGAAAGGGGGGGAGCTGTTTTTT. This encodes CASSEKQREKGGELFF.